Below are 18 T cell receptor beta chains sequenced from a single sample in a study of Ad26.COV2.S vaccination and SARS-CoV-2 variants. The assay was immunoSEQ multiplex PCR, and TCRdb's table has in-frame clones only and misses some. The sample contains a few hundred thousand clones, 80% to 95% of which appear only once. The treatment here: roughly 18 received Ad26.COV2.S at low or high dose, single or two shots; several received placebo; per-sample allocation not given. Sampling was done on day 63 after the first vaccine or placebo injection. Sequenced here: peripheral blood, sampled in a trial of Ad26.COV2.S vaccine versus placebo. The origin of the receptors is a person aged 18-60 years who received the Ad26.COV2.S COVID-19 vaccine or a placebo.

V usage is TRBV9 and J usage is TRBJ1-2, with D possibly TRBD1 on 6 matching bases. Germline-derived CDR1 and CDR2 are SGDLS and YYNGEE. The CDR3 has 12 amino acids. V was clipped by 6 bases and J by 4 bases, with 10 bases between them. In DNA, the CDR3 is TGTGCCAGCAACAGGGATATCTATGGCTACACCTTC. This gives the protein CASNRDIYGYTF.

V is TRBV21-1 and J is TRBJ1-5; the D call of TRBD1 is as the table states it, not checked on the DNA. TRBV21-1 is deemed a pseudogene. The CDR3 contains 16 residues. CDR3 residues: CASSTHGGRALQPQHF. Written as DNA, the CDR3 is TGTGCCAGCAGCACGCACGGTGGCAGGGCCCTGCAGCCCCAGCATTTT.

This chain joins TRBV9 and TRBJ1-4, with D unclear. CDR3 length equals 14 residues. Between the trimmed V and J ends, which lost 4 bases and 10 bases, there was a span of 17 bases. Germline CDR1 is SGDLS and CDR2 is YYNGEE. The DNA for the CDR3 is TGTGCCAGCAGCCGTGAGGCGATCCTTGGAAAACTGTTTTTT. It yields the protein CASSREAILGKLFF.

For the CDR3, the DNA is TGTGCCAGCAGCCCCGTGGGCGGGGGGAACAATGAGCAGTTCTTC. This translates into CASSPVGGGNNEQFF. This rearrangement joins TRBV6-2 or TRBV6-3 to TRBJ2-1; 8 bases align to TRBD2. The CDR3 runs 15 residues. V was pared by 6 bases and J by 5 bases, with 9 bases of the junction left unmatched. Germline loops: CDR1 MNHEY, CDR2 SVGEGT.

This chain joins TRBV10-2 and TRBJ1-5; D call uncertain. CDR1 is WSHSY and CDR2 is SAAADI in the germline V gene. Deletions cut 2 bases from V and 5 bases from J, with 1 base between. The CDR3 is made up of 11 amino acids. CDR3 bases: TGCGCCAGCAGTGAGGATCAGCCCCAGCATTTT. The encoded protein is CASSEDQPQHF.

The genes are TRBV6-2 or TRBV6-3 and TRBJ2-3; D is perhaps TRBD2 (6 bases). CDR3 size: 15 residues. CDR1 is MNHEY and CDR2 is SVGEGT in the germline V gene. V was cut by 5 bases and J by 2 bases, with 14 bases left in between. For the CDR3, the DNA is TGTGCCAGCAGTCTTACGGGGGTGTTCACAGATACGCAGTATTTT. It yields the protein CASSLTGVFTDTQYF.

The V gene is TRBV28, the J gene TRBJ2-1; 10 positions match TRBD1. This CDR3 has 13 residues. Germline CDR1 is MDHEN and CDR2 is SYDVKM. The J segment lost 7 bases and the V segment lost 10 bases, leaving 7 bases of the junction unmatched. The CDR3 DNA is TGTGCCACCAGAGGGACAGGGGTGAATGAGCAGTTCTTC. Translating it yields CATRGTGVNEQFF.

This clone was recorded a few times. The chain is built from TRBV27 and TRBJ1-1; 8 bases line up with TRBD1. Germline V lookup: CDR1 MNHEY, CDR2 SMNVEV (reference sequence). This CDR3 region has 15 residues. Losses at the gene ends were 6 bases for V and 3 bases for J; bases not matched to a gene: 9. The CDR3 region is CASRDHRGSDTEAFF. CDR3 DNA sequence: TGTGCCAGCAGGGACCACAGGGGGTCGGACACTGAAGCTTTCTTT.

This chain links TRBV7-8 with TRBJ2-1; 9 bases are shared with TRBD2. The trim removed 5 bases at V and 6 bases at J, leaving 11 bases unmatched. The CDR3 is 16 residues long. The germline gives CDR1 SGHVS, CDR2 FQNEAQ. CDR3 nucleotide sequence: TGTGCCAGCAGCGGTTTACGCGCGGGGGGGGGCAATGAGCAGTTCTTC. Amino acids: CASSGLRAGGGNEQFF.

This chain connects TRBV6-6 to TRBJ1-3; 9 bases are shared with TRBD1. CDR3 length: 17 residues. Germline values: CDR1 MNHNY, CDR2 SVGAGI (reference sequence). The trim removed 5 bases at V and 7 bases at J, leaving 15 bases unmatched. CDR3 amino acids: CASSQRATGGLRNTIYF. In DNA form, the CDR3 reads TGTGCCAGCAGTCAGCGAGCGACAGGGGGACTACGGAACACCATATATTTT.

This chain uses TRBV11-2 with TRBJ1-1; no definite D call. In germline, CDR1 is SGHAT, CDR2 FQNNGV. V lost 5 bases and J lost 3, with 13 bases in between. There are 14 residues in the CDR3. In DNA form, the CDR3 reads TGTGCCAGCAGCGCCAAAGGGAGGGACACTGAAGCTTTCTTT. Translated: CASSAKGRDTEAFF.

The chain carries TRBV11-2 and TRBJ2-1, with 7 bases aligning to TRBD2. The CDR3 is made up of 18 amino acids. Trimming cost V 5 bases and J 3 bases; bases outside gene matches: 16. Germline lookup yields CDR1 SGHAT and CDR2 FQNNGV. In nucleotides, the CDR3 is TGTGCCAGCAGCAGGACCGGGACTACCGCCGGGTTCTACAATGAGCAGTTCTTC. This encodes CASSRTGTTAGFYNEQFF.

The rearrangement uses TRBV5-1 and TRBJ1-2, with 9 bases lining up with TRBD1. The CDR3 consists of 16 residues. The trim removed 0 bases at V and 4 bases at J, leaving 7 bases unmatched. Germline CDR1 and CDR2: SGHRS and YFSETQ. CDR3 loop: CASSLDTTGGVYGYTF. CDR3 nucleotides: TGCGCCAGCAGCTTGGATACGACAGGGGGTGTCTATGGCTACACCTTC.

This sequence joins TRBV27 and TRBJ2-1; 10 bases align to TRBD2. The germline gives CDR1 MNHEY, CDR2 SMNVEV (reference sequence). With V trimmed by 7 bases and J by 10 bases, 7 bases remained unmatched. CDR3 length: 13 amino acids. This CDR3 reads CASKLSGGVEQFF. DNA for the CDR3: TGTGCCAGCAAATTAAGCGGGGGGGTCGAGCAGTTCTTC.

The J gene is TRBJ2-5, the V gene TRBV27, with D perhaps matching TRBD1 (6 bases). The CDR3 covers 15 residues. Trimming pared 4 bases from V and 1 base from J, leaving 13 bases between. Germline V lookup: CDR1 MNHEY, CDR2 SMNVEV (reference sequence). CDR3 bases: TGTGCCAGCAGTTCGCTGACAGGTCCCCAAGAGACCCAGTACTTC. Protein sequence: CASSSLTGPQETQYF.

The CDR3 DNA sequence: TGTGCCAGCCCGGAGGACAGGGGGATGTTTGGGGGCAATCAGCCCCAGCATTTT. Translated: CASPEDRGMFGGNQPQHF. The chain employs TRBV3-1 (or the pseudogene TRBV3-2) and TRBJ1-5, with 10 bases fitting TRBD1. The CDR3 loop spans 18 amino acids. Germline-derived CDR1 and CDR2 are LGHDT and YNNKEL (reference sequence). V gave up 8 bases and J gave up 2 bases; unmatched junction bases: 15.

The table lists this clone with a few counts. The chain uses TRBV5-4 and TRBJ1-6; the D gene is possibly TRBD1 (6 bases). V gave up 0 bases and J gave up 7 bases, with 8 bases separating them. Germline V gene lookup returns CDR1 SGHNT and CDR2 YYREEE (reference sequence). This CDR3 has 14 residues. CDR3 residues: CASSLGGGNSPLHF. CDR3 nucleotide sequence: TGTGCCAGCAGCTTGGGAGGGGGGAATTCACCCCTCCACTTT.

The rearrangement uses TRBV12-3 or TRBV12-4 and TRBJ2-2; no reliable D call. The CDR3 runs to 13 residues. The V gene lost 2 bases and the J gene lost 9 bases, with 10 bases spanning the gap. CDR3 region: CASSLPAPRELFF. The DNA for the CDR3 is TGTGCCAGCAGTTTACCGGCTCCGCGGGAGCTGTTTTTT.